The 21 T cell receptor beta chains given below trace back to one sample, sequenced in a study of CD8 T cells in ankylosing spondylitis. TCRdb passed the 5' RACE reads through MiXCR, listing each CDR3 protein once. The data show approximately 300,000 distinct CDR3 sequences, less than 25% seen once. The material sequenced was blood, either unsorted or a sorted T cell fraction (not recorded which). These receptors were obtained from a female donor with ankylosing spondylitis or in good health (not recorded which).

This clonotype turned up a few times. This chain uses TRBV29-1 with TRBJ1-2; 7 bases are shared with TRBD1. This CDR3 region has 12 residues. CDR1 and CDR2 (germline): SQVTM, ANQGSEA. The ends lost 7 bases at V and 7 bases at J; junction bases unmatched: 9. The CDR3 DNA reads as TGCAGCGCTGGCAACAGGGGAGGTGGCTACACCTTC. Encoded protein: CSAGNRGGGYTF.

This clonotype was counted only a few times. The V and J genes are TRBV7-2 and TRBJ2-2; no clear D. This CDR3 contains 14 residues. Trimming took 1 base from V and 5 from J, leaving 8 bases between them. Germline CDR1 is SGHTA and CDR2 is FQGNSA. The CDR3 loop is CASSLEAGTGELFF. In nucleotides, the CDR3 is TGTGCCAGCAGCTTAGAGGCCGGGACCGGGGAGCTGTTTTTT. Combining the CDR3 with reference TRBV7-2 and TRBJ2-2 gives the whole variable domain GAGVSQSPSNKVTEKGKDVELRCDPISGHTALYWYRQSLGQGLEFLIYFQGNSAPDKSGLPSDRFSAERTGGSVSTLTIQRTQQEDSAVYLCASSLEAGTGELFFGEGSRLTVL.

J is TRBJ2-5 and V is TRBV7-2; the D gene could be TRBD1 or TRBD2 (5 bases each). The CDR3 covers 13 residues. The V and J ends lost 0 bases and 7 bases respectively, with 9 bases between them. Germline values: CDR1 SGHTA, CDR2 FQGNSA. Here the CDR3 DNA reads TGTGCCAGCAGCTTAGCAGAGGGGAGGACCCAGTACTTC. Amino acids: CASSLAEGRTQYF.

The chain has TRBV30 and TRBJ2-2, with 9 nucleotides matching TRBD2. The CDR3 has 13 residues. The V segment lost 7 bases and the J segment 4 bases; nucleotides outside the gene matches: 4. CDR1 is GTSNPN and CDR2 is SVGIG in the germline V gene (reference sequence). In nucleotides, the CDR3 is TGTGCCTACCAGCGGGAGGCCACCGGGGAGCTGTTTTTT. Its protein is CAYQREATGELFF.

J is TRBJ2-1 and V is TRBV11-2; perhaps TRBD2 as D (6 bases). Germline values: CDR1 SGHAT, CDR2 FQNNGV. V was cut by 6 bases and J by 0 bases, with 12 bases left in between. This CDR3 has 15 residues. The CDR3 DNA is TGTGCCAGCAGGCTCCGGGACTCCTCCTACAATGAGCAGTTCTTC. It yields the protein CASRLRDSSYNEQFF.

This clonotype was seen only a few times. The chain carries TRBV28 and TRBJ2-1; 13 bases align to TRBD2. CDR1 and CDR2 from the germline V gene are MDHEN and SYDVKM. Trimming at V came to 4 bases and at J to 9 bases, leaving 9 bases not matched to a gene. The CDR3 is 16 amino acids. CDR3: CASSSPRLAGGGEQFF. Written as DNA, the CDR3 is TGTGCCAGCAGTTCCCCCAGACTAGCGGGAGGTGGTGAGCAGTTCTTC.

This chain joins TRBV12-3 or TRBV12-4 and TRBJ1-2; D is ambiguous. The length of the CDR3 is 15 residues. Trimming stripped 5 bases from V and 4 bases from J, with 17 bases between. CDR3 region: CASSPVSVPGYGYTF. CDR3 DNA: TGTGCCAGCAGTCCCGTATCGGTGCCGGGCTATGGCTACACCTTC.

The J gene is TRBJ2-1, the V gene TRBV20-1, with 7 bases that match TRBD2. The CDR3 covers 16 residues. Germline CDR1 is DFQATT and CDR2 is SNEGSKA (reference sequence). Trimming at V came to 2 bases and at J to 7 bases, leaving 14 bases not matched to a gene. The DNA of the CDR3 is TGCAGTGCTAGAAACCCCCTGACGGGAGGCCCAAATGAGCAGTTCTTC. Encoded protein: CSARNPLTGGPNEQFF.

With respect to this clonotype: A clone one base away is much larger, so this may be a read error. The chain carries TRBV29-1 and TRBJ2-5, with D possibly being TRBD1 (6 bases). The CDR3 extends over 14 amino acids. CDR1 is SQVTM and CDR2 is ANQGSEA in the germline V gene. The chain's CDR3 is CSVALQGPQETLYF. The CDR3 DNA sequence: TGCAGCGTCGCCCTACAGGGTCCCCAAGAGACCCTGTACTTC.

The gene calls are TRBV5-5 and TRBJ2-7; D not resolved. V shed 4 bases and J shed 2 bases, with 28 bases lying between them. Looked up from germline, CDR1 is SGHKS and CDR2 is YYEKEE (reference sequence). This CDR3 contains 19 residues. CDR3 region: CASSLFYNTRVRTTYEQYF. The CDR3, as DNA: TGTGCCAGCAGCCTTTTTTACAATACTCGAGTCCGTACAACCTACGAGCAGTACTTC.

In DNA, the CDR3 is TGCAGTGCTAGAGTGGGTTCTGAAGCTTTCTTT. This encodes CSARVGSEAFF. The J gene is TRBJ1-1, the V gene TRBV20-1; D call uncertain. Germline lookup yields CDR1 DFQATT and CDR2 SNEGSKA (reference sequence). Trimming shortened V by 1 base and J by 6 bases, and 6 bases separated the two germline ends. The CDR3 is 11 amino acids.

The chain carries TRBV20-1 and TRBJ2-7, with 13 nucleotides matching TRBD2. Germline V lookup: CDR1 DFQATT, CDR2 SNEGSKA (reference sequence). V lost 6 bases, J lost 9 bases, and 8 bases stayed unmatched. This CDR3 comprises 13 residues. The CDR3 loop is CSAGTSGIRGQYF. The DNA for the CDR3 is TGCAGTGCGGGGACTAGCGGGATTCGCGGGCAGTACTTC.

Ten or more counts support this clonotype. In DNA form, the CDR3 reads TGCAGCGTTGAAGATCTTGGGAGGGTCTTTAACACTGAAGCTTTCTTT. Translated, it gives CSVEDLGRVFNTEAFF. The chain links TRBV29-1 to TRBJ1-1; D gene unclear. From germline, CDR1 is SQVTM and CDR2 ANQGSEA. CDR3 length equals 16 residues. V dropped 0 bases and J dropped 2 bases, with 16 bases sitting between them.

This clonotype was seen only a few times. The CDR3, as DNA: TGCAGTGCTAGGGCTAGCGGGAACTCCTACGAGCAGTACTTC. Translated: CSARASGNSYEQYF. The rearrangement uses TRBV20-1 and TRBJ2-7; TRBD2 matches 9 bases. The length of the CDR3 is 14 residues. J gave up 0 bases and V 3 bases, and 3 bases lay outside the gene matches. CDR1 and CDR2 (germline): DFQATT, SNEGSKA (reference sequence).

This clonotype has a count of ten or more. The chain joins TRBV29-1 to TRBJ2-1, with D unresolved. The V gene's germline CDR1 is SQVTM and CDR2 ANQGSEA. The CDR3 has 11 amino acids. Trimming cost V 7 bases and J 4 bases, with 8 bases left between them. The CDR3 coding sequence is TGCAGCGGCAGATTTTACAATGAGCAGTTCTTC. Protein product: CSGRFYNEQFF.

This clonotype was found a few times. The chain recombines TRBV20-1 with TRBJ2-7, with 8 positions matching TRBD1. This CDR3 is built from 15 residues. Unmatched junction bases numbered 12, after V lost 5 bases and J lost 3 bases. The germline gives CDR1 DFQATT, CDR2 SNEGSKA (reference sequence). The CDR3 sequence is CSAPPGDRLYYEQYF. CDR3 in DNA: TGCAGTGCTCCCCCAGGGGACAGGCTATACTACGAGCAGTACTTC.

The chain is built from TRBV6-6 and TRBJ2-1, with D perhaps matching TRBD2 (6 bases). The CDR3 length is 13 residues. The ends were cut back, 7 bases at V and 4 bases at J, with 11 bases in the middle. In germline, CDR1 is MNHNY, CDR2 SVGAGI (reference sequence). CDR3 bases: TGTGCCAGCACTGGGGAGGCGTACAATGAGCAGTTCTTC. It translates to CASTGEAYNEQFF.

The sample holds many counts of this clonotype. The V gene is TRBV29-1, the J gene TRBJ2-7; 7 bases are a match to TRBD1. The germline gives CDR1 SQVTM, CDR2 ANQGSEA. CDR3 length: 13 amino acids. The ends lost 3 bases at V and 5 bases at J; junction bases unmatched: 7. The CDR3 region has the DNA TGCAGCGTTGAGCCGACAGGGTTGGACGAGCAGTACTTC. Protein: CSVEPTGLDEQYF.

The CDR3 loop reads CSARPAGAKNIQYF. The CDR3 region has the DNA TGCAGTGCTAGACCCGCGGGAGCCAAAAACATTCAGTACTTC. The chain links TRBV20-1 to TRBJ2-4; a weak D match, TRBD2 (5 bases). Trimming stripped 2 bases from V and 0 bases from J, with 8 bases between. The length of the CDR3 is 14 residues. Germline V gene sequence: CDR1 DFQATT, CDR2 SNEGSKA (reference sequence).

This clonotype was counted between two and nine times. The V and J genes are TRBV19 and TRBJ1-1; the D is unclear. The ends were cut back, 4 bases at V and 3 bases at J, with 6 bases in the middle. The CDR3 contains 12 residues. Germline V lookup: CDR1 LNHDA, CDR2 SQIVND (reference sequence). Here the CDR3 DNA reads TGTGCCAGTAGTACAGGCTACACTGAAGCTTTCTTT. It translates to CASSTGYTEAFF.

This chain links TRBV5-1 with TRBJ2-5; 10 nucleotides align to TRBD1. Germline assignment: CDR1 SGHRS and CDR2 YFSETQ. The CDR3 consists of 14 residues. Unmatched junction bases numbered 3, after V lost 3 bases and J lost 4 bases. In DNA form, the CDR3 reads TGCGCCAGCAGCTCCGGACAGGGGGGAGAGACCCAGTACTTC. Translating it yields CASSSGQGGETQYF. Using reference TRBV5-1 and TRBJ2-5 for the parts outside the CDR3, the full variable domain is KAGVTQTPRYLIKTRGQQVTLSCSPISGHRSVSWYQQTPGQGLQFLFEYFSETQRNKGNFPGRFSGRQFSNSRSEMNVSTLELGDSALYLCASSSGQGGETQYFGPGTRLLVL.